One and the same sample provided the 24 T cell receptor beta chains below, sequenced in a study of early stage breast cancer tumors. The assay was immunoSEQ multiplex PCR, and TCRdb's table has in-frame clones only and misses some. The sample includes 20,000 to 25,000 clones, 75% to 80% seen only once; the top ten take roughly 25%. Sequencing was performed on blood. These receptors were obtained from a person aged 55 to 69 with breast cancer.

The chain employs TRBV7-9 and TRBJ1-1; possibly TRBD1 for D (5 bases). Between the trimmed V and J ends, which lost 1 base and 5 bases, there was a span of 14 bases. The CDR3 loop spans 15 amino acids. Germline lookup yields CDR1 SEHNR and CDR2 FQNEAQ (reference sequence). CDR3 DNA sequence: TGTGCCAGCAGCTTAGTGGAGGGGTTTGGGACTGAAGCTTTCTTT. Translated, it gives CASSLVEGFGTEAFF.

This chain joins TRBV7-8 and TRBJ1-1; D is unclear. V was pared by 1 base and J by 1 base, with 7 bases between. Germline V gives CDR1 SGHVS, CDR2 FQNEAQ. The CDR3 totals 14 residues. The CDR3 loop reads CASSLVTENTEAFF. The DNA of the CDR3 is TGTGCCAGCAGCTTAGTGACGGAGAACACTGAAGCTTTCTTT.

The CDR3 DNA follows: TGCAGCGTTGAATCTCTAGGGGCCGGCTATGGCTACACCTTC. Translating gives CSVESLGAGYGYTF. The chain joins TRBV29-1 to TRBJ1-2; D is perhaps TRBD1 (5 bases). Germline V lookup: CDR1 SQVTM, CDR2 ANQGSEA. The V and J ends lost 2 bases and 4 bases respectively, with 14 bases between them. The CDR3 loop spans 14 amino acids.

By sample share, this clone is medium-sized. The V call is TRBV4-1, the J call TRBJ1-1, with D unresolved. The CDR3 spans 13 residues. V was shortened by 2 bases and J by 4 bases, with 8 bases between the two germline ends. Germline V lookup: CDR1 MGHRA, CDR2 YSYEKL. The chain's CDR3 is CASSQRFGTEAFF. In DNA, the CDR3 is TGCGCCAGCAGCCAACGGTTCGGCACTGAAGCTTTCTTT.

J is TRBJ2-4 and V is TRBV27; 9 bases line up with TRBD2. V was clipped by 5 bases and J by 8 bases; unmatched bases: 7. Germline V CDR1 and CDR2: MNHEY, SMNVEV (reference sequence). CDR3 length: 14 amino acids. CDR3 nucleotide sequence: TGTGCCAGCAGTCCGCGGGGGGGCGGGTACATTCAGTACTTC. Translated: CASSPRGGGYIQYF.

The genes are TRBV4-2 and TRBJ2-1; 9 nucleotides agree with TRBD2. V gave up 1 base and J gave up 5 bases; unmatched junction bases: 12. The CDR3 is 18 residues long. Germline V lookup: CDR1 LGHNA, CDR2 YNFKEQ. The CDR3, as DNA: TGTGCCAGCAGCCAAGTCTCTAGCTTTAGCGGGGGAAACAATGAGCAGTTCTTC. Amino acid sequence: CASSQVSSFSGGNNEQFF.

The chain uses TRBV13 and TRBJ1-3, with TRBD1 as a possible D gene (6 bases). The V end lost 3 bases, the J end lost 4 bases, and 19 bases lay between the germline ends. The CDR3 covers 17 residues. The germline V gene has CDR1 PRHDT and CDR2 FYEKMQ (reference sequence). The CDR3 is CASSFLGGPHTGNTIYF. CDR3 nucleotides: TGTGCCAGCAGCTTCTTAGGGGGGCCCCACACGGGAAACACCATATATTTT.

This clone was counted between two and nine times. V and J are TRBV2 and TRBJ2-7; D is possibly TRBD2 (6 bases). Trimming cost V 6 bases and J 3 bases, with 18 bases left between them. The CDR3 spans 15 residues. Germline-derived CDR1 and CDR2 are SNHLY and FYNNEI. The CDR3 coding sequence is TGTGCCAGCAGAGAGAGGGTGGCGGGAAGCTACGAGCAGTACTTC. It codes for CASRERVAGSYEQYF.

The chain joins TRBV4-2 to TRBJ2-5, with no clear D. Between the trimmed V and J ends, which lost 5 bases and 2 bases, there was a span of 6 bases. Looked up from germline, CDR1 is LGHNA and CDR2 is YNFKEQ. The CDR3 spans 12 residues. The CDR3 protein is CASSLTQETQYF. The CDR3 DNA is TGTGCCAGCAGCTTGACACAAGAGACCCAGTACTTC.

This clone has just one count. The chain uses TRBV6-5 and TRBJ2-5, with a weak D call TRBD2 (5 bases). The CDR3 has 15 amino acids. Germline loops: CDR1 MNHEY, CDR2 SVGAGI. The V gene lost 5 bases and the J gene lost 3 bases, with 16 bases spanning the gap. The CDR3 DNA follows: TGTGCCAGCAGTCCGACCCCGGGGTGGGAAGAGACCCAGTACTTC. Amino acids: CASSPTPGWEETQYF.

The gene calls are TRBV6-5 and TRBJ1-1, with 7 bases fitting TRBD1. Germline loops: CDR1 MNHEY, CDR2 SVGAGI. V was clipped by 0 bases and J by 4 bases; unmatched bases: 5. The CDR3 is 15 amino acids. CDR3 amino acids: CASSYSKQGSTEAFF. CDR3 sequence (DNA): TGTGCCAGCAGTTACTCGAAACAGGGGAGCACTGAAGCTTTCTTT.

The V and J genes are TRBV5-6 and TRBJ2-3; D perhaps matches TRBD2 (6 bases). Between the trimmed V and J ends, which lost 0 bases and 3 bases, there was a span of 8 bases. Germline V CDR1 and CDR2: SGHDT, YYEEEE. This CDR3 has 14 residues. This CDR3 is CASSLGLATDTQYF. The CDR3 DNA is TGTGCCAGCAGCTTGGGGCTAGCGACAGATACGCAGTATTTT.

This clone showed up just a few times. This rearrangement joins TRBV5-1 to TRBJ1-2, with 11 positions matching TRBD1. Germline assignment: CDR1 SGHRS and CDR2 YFSETQ. The V and J ends lost 4 bases and 4 bases, in that order; junction bases with no gene match: 6. This CDR3 comprises 15 residues. This CDR3 reads CASSPGQGASYGYTF. The CDR3, as DNA: TGCGCCAGCAGCCCCGGACAGGGGGCTAGCTATGGCTACACCTTC.

The chain joins TRBV6-1 to TRBJ1-2; D remains unclear. This CDR3 spans 13 amino acids. Trimming cost V 2 bases and J 4 bases, with 8 bases left between them. The germline gives CDR1 MNHNS, CDR2 SASEGT. CDR3 residues: CASSEQSSYGYTF. CDR3 nucleotides: TGTGCCAGCAGTGAACAATCGTCCTATGGCTACACCTTC.

The chain uses TRBV4-1 and TRBJ1-3, with a tentative D call TRBD1 (6 bases). This CDR3 has 17 residues. With 3 bases removed from V and 4 bases from J, the gap between germline ends came to 19 bases. The V gene's germline CDR1 is MGHRA and CDR2 YSYEKL. CDR3 sequence (DNA): TGCGCCAGCAGCCAGACTATTGGGGGGGCGTTAGGAAACACCATATATTTT. Translation gives CASSQTIGGALGNTIYF.

In its sample, this clone was seen a few times. The V and J genes are TRBV19 and TRBJ1-5; D gene uncertain. V lost 5 bases and J 3 bases, leaving 5 bases between the germline ends. Germline CDR1 is LNHDA and CDR2 is SQIVND (reference sequence). The CDR3 has 12 amino acids. The CDR3 protein is CASSSTNQPQHF. The CDR3 bases are TGTGCCAGTAGTTCAACCAATCAGCCCCAGCATTTT. The full variable domain, with the rest looked up from reference TRBV19 and TRBJ1-5, is DGGITQSPKYLFRKEGQNVTLSCEQNLNHDAMYWYRQDPGQGLRLIYYSQIVNDFQKGDIAEGYSVSREKKESFPLTVTSAQKNPTAFYLCASSSTNQPQHFGDGTRLSIL.

The CDR3 DNA follows: TGTGCCAGCAGTGACCGACTCTCTACCGACCAAGAGACCCAGTACTTC. Residues: CASSDRLSTDQETQYF. The chain recombines TRBV6-1 with TRBJ2-5, with unresolved D. The V gene's germline CDR1 is MNHNS and CDR2 SASEGT. The CDR3 length is 16 residues. V dropped 3 bases and J dropped 0 bases, with 14 bases sitting between them.

The genes are TRBV19 and TRBJ2-7, with a tentative D call TRBD2 (5 bases). V lost 8 bases and J 2 bases, leaving 13 bases between the germline ends. The CDR3 is made up of 13 amino acids. Germline V lookup: CDR1 LNHDA, CDR2 SQIVND (reference sequence). CDR3 in DNA: TGTGCCAGTGCAGAGGGAGCAACCTACGAGCAGTACTTC. This gives the protein CASAEGATYEQYF.

CDR3 loop: CASRPTGARGNQPQHF. DNA for the CDR3: TGTGCCAGCAGACCGACAGGGGCGCGGGGCAATCAGCCCCAGCATTTT. V gene TRBV9 combines with J gene TRBJ1-5, with TRBD1 matching 8 bases. CDR3 length equals 16 residues. Germline loops: CDR1 SGDLS, CDR2 YYNGEE. V was clipped by 5 bases and J by 2 bases; unmatched bases: 9.

The chain links TRBV15 to TRBJ1-4, with no clear D. The CDR3 totals 15 residues. V lost 7 bases and J lost 5, with 17 bases in between. Germline-derived CDR1 and CDR2 are LNHNV and YYDKDF (reference sequence). CDR3: CATTTVGRLNEKLFF. CDR3 in DNA: TGTGCCACCACCACCGTAGGGCGTCTCAATGAAAAACTGTTTTTT.

The CDR3 bases are TGCAGCGTTGGAGCGGAGGTCCCCTACAATGAGCAGTTCTTC. Protein sequence: CSVGAEVPYNEQFF. The rearrangement uses TRBV29-1 and TRBJ2-1, with D possibly matching TRBD2 (5 bases). From germline, CDR1 is SQVTM and CDR2 ANQGSEA. Trimming took off 4 bases at V and 2 bases at J, with 12 bases between the two ends. The CDR3 runs 14 residues.

The rearrangement links TRBV6-5 to TRBJ2-7, with D tentatively TRBD2 (6 bases). This CDR3 has 15 residues. The ends were cut back, 2 bases at V and 7 bases at J, with 18 bases in the middle. The germline V gene encodes CDR1 MNHEY and CDR2 SVGAGI. In nucleotides, the CDR3 is TGTGCCAGCAGTTACATGGGCGGGGTGGTGGGGGAGCAGTACTTC. Translated: CASSYMGGVVGEQYF.

V usage is TRBV7-9 and J usage is TRBJ1-1; 7 positions agree with TRBD1. V shed 1 base and J 11 bases; nucleotides not matched to a gene: 7. Germline CDR1 reads SEHNR; CDR2 reads FQNEAQ (reference sequence). CDR3 length: 13 amino acids. The chain's CDR3 is CASSLVRDRAAFF. The CDR3 bases are TGTGCCAGCAGCTTAGTCCGAGACAGGGCCGCTTTCTTT.

This clone was recorded once. This chain connects TRBV11-1 to TRBJ2-1; 8 bases line up with TRBD2. Germline CDR1 SGHAT, CDR2 FQDESV (reference sequence). J gave up 10 bases and V 5 bases, and 16 bases lay outside the gene matches. The CDR3 runs to 16 residues. CDR3 in DNA: TGTGCCAGCAGCCCACCAGTCGGGAGGGCCTCCCTGGAGCAGTTCTTC. Protein sequence: CASSPPVGRASLEQFF.